Below are 5 T cell receptor beta chains sequenced from a single sample in a study of beta chain features in type 1 diabetes. The sequenced template was cDNA made from the entire isolated RNA. The assay was immunoSEQ multiplex PCR, and TCRdb's table has in-frame clones only and misses some. Found here are around 400,000 clones, over 10% of them singletons; the top ten hold approximately 0.015%. The source material was naive CD4+ T cells from blood. The receptors stem from a man in his late teens or twenties in good health.

J is TRBJ1-4 and V is TRBV2; D is unresolved. The CDR3 totals 15 residues. Germline V gives CDR1 SNHLY, CDR2 FYNNEI. V was trimmed by 3 bases and J by 0 bases, leaving 8 bases between them. CDR3 coding DNA: TGTGCCAGCAGTGAGTTCCCTGCAACTAATGAAAAACTGTTTTTT. This codes for CASSEFPATNEKLFF. Full variable domain (rest looked up from reference TRBV2 and TRBJ1-4): EPEVTQTPSHQVTQMGQEVILRCVPISNHLYFYWYRQILGQKVEFLVSFYNNEISEKSEIFDDQFSVERPDGSNFTLKIRSTKLEDSAMYFCASSEFPATNEKLFFGSGTQLSVL.

V is TRBV30 and J is TRBJ1-1; tentatively, D is TRBD1 (5 bases). Germline assignment: CDR1 GTSNPN and CDR2 SVGIG (reference sequence). V lost 4 bases and J 1 base, leaving 10 bases between the germline ends. This CDR3 has 13 residues. Written as DNA, the CDR3 is TGTGCCTGGAACGGACAATCGAACACTGAAGCTTTCTTT. Its translation: CAWNGQSNTEAFF.

This clone was recorded a few times. The V call is TRBV5-1, the J call TRBJ2-7; 8 bases match TRBD1. The CDR3 is made up of 15 amino acids. Germline assignment: CDR1 SGHRS and CDR2 YFSETQ. V was pared by 2 bases and J by 7 bases, with 11 bases of the junction left unmatched. CDR3 in amino acids: CASSFGRTGNGEQYF. Here the CDR3 DNA reads TGCGCCAGCAGCTTTGGGCGGACAGGGAATGGTGAGCAGTACTTC.

The V gene is TRBV6-6, the J gene TRBJ2-1, with TRBD2 matching 13 bases. The germline V gene has CDR1 MNHNY and CDR2 SVGAGI (reference sequence). The CDR3 has 16 residues. Trimming cost V 0 bases and J 4 bases; bases outside gene matches: 0. The CDR3: CASSYSTSGGYNEQFF. In DNA, the CDR3 is TGTGCCAGCAGTTACTCGACTAGCGGGGGGTACAATGAGCAGTTCTTC.

The chain joins TRBV5-1 to TRBJ2-5; maybe TRBD1 (6 bases). Trimming removed 0 bases at V and 3 bases at J, with 9 bases between. Looked up from germline, CDR1 is SGHRS and CDR2 is YFSETQ. This CDR3 comprises 14 residues. CDR3 amino acids: CASSLGYREETQYF. CDR3 nucleotide sequence: TGCGCCAGCAGCTTGGGGTACAGGGAAGAGACCCAGTACTTC.